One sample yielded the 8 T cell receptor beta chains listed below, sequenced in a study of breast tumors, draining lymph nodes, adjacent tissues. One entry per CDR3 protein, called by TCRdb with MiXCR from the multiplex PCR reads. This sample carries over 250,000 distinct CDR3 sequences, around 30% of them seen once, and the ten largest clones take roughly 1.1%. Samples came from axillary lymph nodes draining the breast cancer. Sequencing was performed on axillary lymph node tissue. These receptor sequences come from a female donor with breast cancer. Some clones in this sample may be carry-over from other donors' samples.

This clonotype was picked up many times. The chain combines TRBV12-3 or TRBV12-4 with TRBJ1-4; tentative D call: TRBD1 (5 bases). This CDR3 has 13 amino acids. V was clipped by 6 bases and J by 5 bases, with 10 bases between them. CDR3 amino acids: CASRGRENEKLFF. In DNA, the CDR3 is TGTGCCAGCAGGGGCAGGGAGAATGAAAAACTGTTTTTT.

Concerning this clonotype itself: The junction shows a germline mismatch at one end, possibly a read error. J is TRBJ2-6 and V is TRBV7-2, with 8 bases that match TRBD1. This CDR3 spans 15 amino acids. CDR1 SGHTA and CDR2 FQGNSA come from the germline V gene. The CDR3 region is CASGTGPSGTNVLTF. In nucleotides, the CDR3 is TGTGCCAGCGGGACAGGCCCCTCTGGGACCAACGTCCTGACCTTC.

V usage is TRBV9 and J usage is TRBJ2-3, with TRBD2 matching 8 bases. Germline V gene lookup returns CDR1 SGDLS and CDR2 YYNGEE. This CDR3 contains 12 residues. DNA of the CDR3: TGTGCTAGCGGGAACGCCACAGATACGCAGTATTTT. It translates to CASGNATDTQYF.

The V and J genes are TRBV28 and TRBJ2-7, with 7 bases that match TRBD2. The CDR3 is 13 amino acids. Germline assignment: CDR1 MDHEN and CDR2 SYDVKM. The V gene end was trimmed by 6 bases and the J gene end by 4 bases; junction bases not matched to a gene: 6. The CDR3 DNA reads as TGTGCCAGCAGACAGACTAGCAGATACGAGCAGTACTTC. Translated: CASRQTSRYEQYF. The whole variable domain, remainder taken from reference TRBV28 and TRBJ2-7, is DVKVTQSSRYLVKRTGEKVFLECVQDMDHENMFWYRQDPGLGLRLIYFSYDVKMKEKGDIPEGYSVSREKKERFSLILESASTNQTSMYLCASRQTSRYEQYFGPGTRLTVT.

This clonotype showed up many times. The CDR3 DNA is TGTGCCAGCAGCCCGAGACTAGCGGCCTACAATGAGCAGTTCTTC. Its translation is CASSPRLAAYNEQFF. The chain links TRBV11-3 to TRBJ2-1; 9 bases are a match to TRBD2. J gave up 2 bases and V 5 bases, and 4 bases lay outside the gene matches. Germline lookup yields CDR1 SGHNT and CDR2 YENEEA. This CDR3 has 15 amino acids.

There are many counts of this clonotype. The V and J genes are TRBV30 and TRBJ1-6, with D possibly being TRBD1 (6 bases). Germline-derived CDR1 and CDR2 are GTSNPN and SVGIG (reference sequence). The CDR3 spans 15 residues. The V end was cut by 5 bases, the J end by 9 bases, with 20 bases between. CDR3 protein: CAWQVAGTLISPLHF. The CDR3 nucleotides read TGTGCCTGGCAAGTAGCCGGGACATTGATTTCACCCCTCCACTTT.

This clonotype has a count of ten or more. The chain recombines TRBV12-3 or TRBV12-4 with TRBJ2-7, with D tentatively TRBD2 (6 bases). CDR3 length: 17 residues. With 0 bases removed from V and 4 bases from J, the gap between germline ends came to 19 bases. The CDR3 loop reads CASSLAELWRGTYEQYF. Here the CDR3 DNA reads TGTGCCAGCAGTTTAGCGGAGCTGTGGAGGGGCACTTACGAGCAGTACTTC.

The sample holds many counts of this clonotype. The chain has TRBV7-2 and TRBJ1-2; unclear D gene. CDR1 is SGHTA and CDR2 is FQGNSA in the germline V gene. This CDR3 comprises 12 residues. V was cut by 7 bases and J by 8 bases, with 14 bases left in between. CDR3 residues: CASTIGREGYTF. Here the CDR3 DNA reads TGTGCCAGCACCATCGGGAGAGAAGGCTACACCTTC.